What follows are 9 T cell receptor beta chains derived from one specimen sequenced in a study of T cells in Graves' hyperthyroidism and ophthalmopathy. Amplification targeted TCR beta CDR3 regions from RNA transcripts. A set of HTBI primers served as the primers for a first-round RT-PCR of the TCR CDR3. TCRdb processed the multiplex PCR reads anew with MiXCR; each CDR3 protein has one entry. The sample records 600,000 to 900,000 distinct CDR3 sequences, roughly 15% being singletons. The sample consisted of blood. The receptor set was obtained from a man aged 18 to 35 with Graves' hyperthyroidism.

This clonotype was observed many times. The gene calls are TRBV11-2 and TRBJ2-7; 11 nucleotides align to TRBD2. Germline CDR1 and CDR2: SGHAT and FQNNGV. The CDR3 is made up of 15 amino acids. Trimming removed 0 bases from V and 5 bases from J; junction bases left unmatched: 3. The CDR3 nucleotides are TGTGCCAGCAGCTTAGAACTAGCGGGAGTGAACGAGCAGTACTTC. Amino acids: CASSLELAGVNEQYF.

The rearrangement joins TRBV10-3 to TRBJ2-3; D might be TRBD2 (5 bases). The germline V gene encodes CDR1 ENHRY and CDR2 SYGVKD. The CDR3 loop spans 16 amino acids. V was shortened by 3 bases and J by 1 base, with 14 bases between the two germline ends. The CDR3 nucleotides are TGTGCCATCAGTGACCCTTCGGGGTCTGGCACAGATACGCAGTATTTT. Amino acids: CAISDPSGSGTDTQYF.

This chain uses TRBV19 with TRBJ1-5; the D is unclear. Germline CDR1 and CDR2: LNHDA and SQIVND (reference sequence). V was pared by 3 bases and J by 6 bases, with 9 bases between. The CDR3 extends over 13 amino acids. The DNA for the CDR3 is TGTGCCAGTAGTATGACGAGGATTCAGCCCCAGCATTTT. Translated, it gives CASSMTRIQPQHF. Filled out from reference TRBV19 and TRBJ1-5, the complete variable domain reads DGGITQSPKYLFRKEGQNVTLSCEQNLNHDAMYWYRQDPGQGLRLIYYSQIVNDFQKGDIAEGYSVSREKKESFPLTVTSAQKNPTAFYLCASSMTRIQPQHFGDGTRLSIL.

The sample holds a few counts of this clonotype. The chain carries TRBV18 and TRBJ2-2; D not resolved. This CDR3 spans 11 amino acids. V was shortened by 9 bases and J by 4 bases, with 6 bases between the two germline ends. CDR1 KGHSH and CDR2 LQKENI come from the germline V gene. CDR3: CASFRTGELFF. The CDR3 nucleotides are TGTGCCAGTTTCCGCACCGGGGAGCTGTTTTTT.

On this clonotype: One end of the junction is discordant with germline, which a read error may explain. The J gene is TRBJ2-1, the V gene TRBV2; no clear D gene. This CDR3 comprises 14 residues. CDR1 is SNHLY and CDR2 is FYNNEI in the germline V gene. The CDR3 reads CASSEIQAYSEQFF. The CDR3 DNA reads TGTGCCAGCAGTGAAATTCAGGCCTACAGTGAGCAGTTCTTC.

This clonotype was detected a few times. The chain combines TRBV28 with TRBJ2-2; no definite D call. CDR3 length: 14 amino acids. Germline CDR1 and CDR2: MDHEN and SYDVKM. V gave up 7 bases and J gave up 5 bases, with 14 bases separating them. CDR3 residues: CASTFLGVTGELFF. DNA of the CDR3: TGTGCCAGCACCTTCCTTGGGGTTACCGGGGAGCTGTTTTTT. Drawing the rest from reference TRBV28 and TRBJ2-2, the complete variable domain is DVKVTQSSRYLVKRTGEKVFLECVQDMDHENMFWYRQDPGLGLRLIYFSYDVKMKEKGDIPEGYSVSREKKERFSLILESASTNQTSMYLCASTFLGVTGELFFGEGSRLTVL.

This clonotype was detected many times. V is TRBV2 and J is TRBJ2-7, with TRBD2 as a possible D gene (6 bases). Trimming took off 3 bases at V and 4 bases at J, with 25 bases between the two ends. CDR1 SNHLY and CDR2 FYNNEI come from the germline V gene. The CDR3 is 18 residues long. CDR3 loop: CASSERFVAVVGEYEQYF. DNA of the CDR3: TGTGCCAGCAGTGAGAGGTTCGTAGCGGTAGTGGGAGAATACGAGCAGTACTTC.

Concerning this clonotype: This may stem from a read error, because a much larger clone lies one nucleotide away. V usage is TRBV28 and J usage is TRBJ1-6, with TRBD1 matching 7 bases. The CDR3 extends over 13 amino acids. CDR1 is MDHEN and CDR2 is SYDVKM in the germline V gene. The CDR3 DNA follows: TGTGCCGGCAGTTTAACAGGGGATTCACCCCTCCACTTT. It specifies CAGSLTGDSPLHF.

The rearrangement uses TRBV19 and TRBJ2-7, with 8 bases lining up with TRBD2. With V trimmed by 3 bases and J by 3 bases, 10 bases remained unmatched. This CDR3 is 16 amino acids long. The germline CDR1 and CDR2 sequences are LNHDA and SQIVND (reference sequence). CDR3 bases: TGTGCCAGTAGTATTTCTCTAGCGGGTGGATACTACGAGCAGTACTTC. Translated, it gives CASSISLAGGYYEQYF.